These 24 T cell receptor beta chains were all obtained from the same sample, sequenced in a study of cytotoxic CD8 clonotypes in ibrutinib-treated CLL. Method: immunoSEQ multiplex PCR; TCRdb's copy keeps in-frame clones and lacks some. Of about 57,000 clones in the sample, 55% to 70% are singletons; the top ten hold about a fifth. Here the sequenced sample was PBMCs, taken after 24 months of ibrutinib treatment. These receptor sequences come from a human donor with chronic lymphocytic leukemia.

The chain couples TRBV29-1 to TRBJ2-3; 7 bases match TRBD1. Germline CDR1 SQVTM, CDR2 ANQGSEA. Trimming at V came to 7 bases and at J to 0 bases, leaving 19 bases not matched to a gene. CDR3 length equals 18 residues. CDR3 coding DNA: TGCAGCGCCTGCCTTCTGACCCGACAGGGCTCTAGCACAGATACGCAGTATTTT. It codes for CSACLLTRQGSSTDTQYF.

The gene calls are TRBV27 and TRBJ2-3, with no clear D. Trimming took off 6 bases at V and 0 bases at J, with 22 bases between the two ends. CDR3 size: 18 residues. In germline, CDR1 is MNHEY, CDR2 SMNVEV (reference sequence). The CDR3 is CASSIDNQSPPSTDTQYF. As DNA, the CDR3 is TGTGCCAGCAGCATCGATAACCAAAGCCCCCCTAGCACAGATACGCAGTATTTT.

The chain combines TRBV15 with TRBJ2-4; maybe TRBD2 (5 bases). Looked up from germline, CDR1 is LNHNV and CDR2 is YYDKDF (reference sequence). V shed 1 base and J shed 4 bases, with 5 bases lying between them. The CDR3 length is 13 residues. Here the CDR3 DNA reads TGTGCCACCAGCAGAGCGGGGAAAAACATTCAGTACTTC. Its translation: CATSRAGKNIQYF. Looking up the rest from reference TRBV15 and TRBJ2-4 gives the full variable domain: DAMVIQNPRYQVTQFGKPVTLSCSQTLNHNVMYWYQQKSSQAPKLLFHYYDKDFNNEADTPDNFQSRRPNTSFCFLDIRSPGLGDTAMYLCATSRAGKNIQYFGAGTRLSVL.

The rearrangement joins TRBV5-1 to TRBJ2-1; the D gene is possibly TRBD1 (7 bases). V was clipped by 2 bases and J by 6 bases, with 15 bases between them. The CDR3 runs to 15 residues. Per the germline V gene, CDR1 is SGHRS and CDR2 is YFSETQ. CDR3 sequence reads: CASSFLAGGTNEQFF. The CDR3 DNA follows: TGCGCCAGCAGCTTCTTGGCAGGGGGGACCAATGAGCAGTTCTTC.

The chain carries TRBV11-1 and TRBJ1-2, with unresolved D. V lost 1 base to trimming and J lost 4 bases, with 10 bases between them. Germline V gene sequence: CDR1 SGHAT, CDR2 FQDESV (reference sequence). CDR3 length: 14 residues. CDR3 sequence reads: CASSLDQDLYGYTF. The CDR3 DNA sequence: TGTGCCAGCAGCTTAGATCAGGACCTCTATGGCTACACCTTC.

V and J are TRBV2 and TRBJ2-1; the match to TRBD2 covers 7 bases. V lost 6 bases and J lost 14; bases outside the gene matches: 13. In germline, CDR1 is SNHLY, CDR2 FYNNEI. The CDR3 runs to 13 residues. The CDR3 sequence: CASRVLALREKFF. DNA of the CDR3: TGTGCCAGCAGGGTACTAGCGTTAAGGGAGAAGTTCTTC.

The chain links TRBV5-4 to TRBJ2-1, with 13 nucleotides matching TRBD2. V lost 2 bases and J lost 3; bases outside the gene matches: 8. This CDR3 has 18 residues. Germline CDR1 is SGHNT and CDR2 is YYREEE (reference sequence). The CDR3 sequence is CASSFGLAGAYYYNEQFF. DNA for the CDR3: TGTGCCAGCAGCTTCGGACTAGCGGGGGCCTATTACTACAATGAGCAGTTCTTC.

The chain recombines TRBV15 with TRBJ2-1; 11 positions match TRBD1. The germline CDR1 and CDR2 sequences are LNHNV and YYDKDF (reference sequence). V lost 2 bases and J lost 2; bases outside the gene matches: 2. The CDR3 totals 16 residues. As DNA, the CDR3 is TGTGCCACCAGCAGACCGGGACAGGGGGCCTACAATGAGCAGTTCTTC. Its protein is CATSRPGQGAYNEQFF.

In this sample, this clone turned up a few times. The chain combines TRBV5-1 with TRBJ1-2; D unresolved. Trimming took off 0 bases at V and 5 bases at J, with 8 bases between the two ends. CDR3 size: 13 residues. Germline-derived CDR1 and CDR2 are SGHRS and YFSETQ. CDR3: CASSLDLPYGYTF. CDR3 sequence (DNA): TGCGCCAGCAGCTTGGACCTACCATATGGCTACACCTTC.

A few counts support this clone. The chain uses TRBV4-1 and TRBJ2-3; possibly TRBD1 for D (7 bases). This CDR3 contains 16 residues. The V end lost 0 bases, the J end lost 1 base, and 11 bases lay between the germline ends. Germline lookup yields CDR1 MGHRA and CDR2 YSYEKL. The CDR3 here is CASSQEGGQRTDTQYF. CDR3 nucleotide sequence: TGCGCCAGCAGCCAAGAGGGGGGACAGCGCACAGATACGCAGTATTTT.

CDR3 nucleotides: TGCGCCAGCAGCCGACAGTCCGGACGGCTAGCTGGAAACACCATATATTTT. Translating it yields CASSRQSGRLAGNTIYF. J is TRBJ1-3 and V is TRBV4-1; D is perhaps TRBD1 (5 bases). CDR1 and CDR2 from the germline V gene are MGHRA and YSYEKL. Trimming stripped 4 bases from V and 2 bases from J, with 18 bases between. This CDR3 contains 17 residues.

The chain employs TRBV25-1 and TRBJ2-5, with D tentatively TRBD1 (5 bases). CDR3 length: 13 amino acids. CDR1 and CDR2 from the germline V gene are MGHDK and SYGVNS. Trimming took off 8 bases at V and 5 bases at J, with 15 bases between the two ends. CDR3 sequence (DNA): TGTGCCAGCGCCGCAGGGTATCGGGAGACCCAGTACTTC. Translation: CASAAGYRETQYF. Full variable domain (missing parts from reference TRBV25-1 and TRBJ2-5): EADIYQTPRYLVIGTGKKITLECSQTMGHDKMYWYQQDPGMELHLIHYSYGVNSTEKGDLSSESTVSRIRTEHFPLTLESARPSHTSQYLCASAAGYRETQYFGPGTRLLVL.

The V gene is TRBV10-3, the J gene TRBJ1-2, with a tentative D call TRBD1 (5 bases). The CDR3 consists of 15 residues. Germline V gives CDR1 ENHRY, CDR2 SYGVKD. The germline V and J ends were trimmed by 2 bases and 5 bases, with 15 bases remaining between them. In DNA, the CDR3 is TGTGCCATCAGTGAGGCAGGAATGGAGGGGTATGGCTACACCTTC. Translated: CAISEAGMEGYGYTF.

This sequence joins TRBV7-6 and TRBJ1-1, with D possibly being TRBD1 (5 bases). V lost 5 bases and J 0 bases, leaving 13 bases between the germline ends. The CDR3 has 15 residues. CDR1 is SGHVS and CDR2 is FNYEAQ in the germline V gene. CDR3 protein: CASSRDEGLNTEAFF. The CDR3 bases are TGTGCCAGCAGCCGCGACGAGGGGCTGAACACTGAAGCTTTCTTT.

This clone was seen repeatedly, ten times or more. The CDR3 nucleotides read TGTGCCAGCTCACCATGGACTAGCGGGAGTGGTAACACCGGGGAGCTGTTTTTT. It specifies CASSPWTSGSGNTGELFF. This chain joins TRBV18 and TRBJ2-2, with 13 bases fitting TRBD2. CDR3 length: 18 residues. Germline CDR1 is KGHSH and CDR2 is LQKENI. V dropped 2 bases and J dropped 2; count of bases not matched to a gene: 5. The full variable domain, in which reference TRBV18 and TRBJ2-2 provide the parts outside the CDR3, is NAGVMQNPRHLVRRRGQEARLRCSPMKGHSHVYWYRQLPEEGLKFMVYLQKENIIDESGMPKERFSAEFPKEGPSILRIQQVVRGDSAAYFCASSPWTSGSGNTGELFFGEGSRLTVL.

This clone was seen just once. The CDR3 DNA follows: TGTGCCAGCTCACCATCTATAAAAACCAGGGGCTCCTACGAGCAGTACTTC. Its protein is CASSPSIKTRGSYEQYF. The rearrangement joins TRBV18 to TRBJ2-7; the D gene is possibly TRBD1 (6 bases). There are 17 residues in the CDR3. Germline values: CDR1 KGHSH, CDR2 LQKENI. V was trimmed by 2 bases and J by 0 bases, leaving 17 bases between them.

This clone was counted only a few times. The CDR3 reads CALGLAETMGTDTQYF. CDR3 DNA: TGTGCACTTGGACTAGCAGAAACGATGGGCACAGATACGCAGTATTTT. The V call is TRBV7-8, the J call TRBJ2-3, with 8 bases identical to TRBD2. The CDR3 extends over 16 amino acids. The germline V gene has CDR1 SGHVS and CDR2 FQNEAQ.

The chain links TRBV5-6 to TRBJ1-1, with D tentatively TRBD1 (6 bases). The V gene's germline CDR1 is SGHDT and CDR2 YYEEEE. Trimming cost V 2 bases and J 3 bases, with 17 bases left between them. The CDR3 consists of 16 residues. CDR3 in DNA: TGTGCCAGCAGCTTTCGGACAGCTAAATACGACACTGAAGCTTTCTTT. This codes for CASSFRTAKYDTEAFF.

This clone came up a few times. The J gene is TRBJ1-3, the V gene TRBV11-2; D call uncertain. Deletions cut 2 bases from V and 0 bases from J, with 11 bases between. This CDR3 spans 16 amino acids. Per germline, CDR1 SGHAT and CDR2 FQNNGV. The CDR3 spells CASSLFLPYSGNTIYF. CDR3 DNA: TGTGCCAGCAGCTTATTCCTCCCGTACTCTGGAAACACCATATATTTT.

This clone was counted only a few times. The rearrangement joins TRBV5-4 to TRBJ2-5; D may match TRBD1 or TRBD2 (6 bases each). V lost 0 bases and J lost 5, with 17 bases in between. Germline V gene sequence: CDR1 SGHNT, CDR2 YYREEE (reference sequence). CDR3 length equals 16 residues. The CDR3 nucleotides are TGTGCCAGCAGCTTGGCGGCACCGGGGGCAGGGGAGACCCAGTACTTC. This translates into CASSLAAPGAGETQYF.

The chain recombines TRBV6-6 with TRBJ1-1; D not resolved. V was shortened by 4 bases and J by 0 bases, with 3 bases between the two germline ends. Per germline, CDR1 MNHNY and CDR2 SVGAGI (reference sequence). This CDR3 comprises 12 residues. CDR3 nucleotide sequence: TGTGCCAGCAGTTTTTTGAACACTGAAGCTTTCTTT. As protein: CASSFLNTEAFF.

This chain connects TRBV28 to TRBJ1-1, with 8 bases matching TRBD1. Germline V CDR1 and CDR2: MDHEN, SYDVKM. This CDR3 is built from 15 residues. V dropped 6 bases and J dropped 11; count of bases not matched to a gene: 17. CDR3 region: CASRHSGTGGLNAFF. DNA of the CDR3: TGTGCCAGCAGACATTCTGGGACAGGAGGGCTGAATGCTTTCTTT.

V is TRBV7-2 and J is TRBJ2-3; D uncertain. The CDR3 contains 14 residues. In germline, CDR1 is SGHTA, CDR2 FQGNSA. V was trimmed by 1 base and J by 0 bases, leaving 5 bases between them. The CDR3 spells CASSLEASTDTQYF. CDR3 coding DNA: TGTGCCAGCAGCTTAGAGGCGAGCACAGATACGCAGTATTTT.

The V gene is TRBV15, the J gene TRBJ2-1; 7 nucleotides agree with TRBD2. CDR3 length: 14 amino acids. V shed 5 bases, J shed 8 bases, and the junction held 9 bases outside the gene matches. Germline V CDR1 and CDR2: LNHNV, YYDKDF (reference sequence). CDR3 coding DNA: TGTGCCACCAGCCCAAGGCGGGAGTTCTATGAGCAGTTCTTC. This encodes CATSPRREFYEQFF. The full variable domain, completed using reference TRBV15 and TRBJ2-1, is DAMVIQNPRYQVTQFGKPVTLSCSQTLNHNVMYWYQQKSSQAPKLLFHYYDKDFNNEADTPDNFQSRRPNTSFCFLDIRSPGLGDTAMYLCATSPRREFYEQFFGPGTRLTVL.